A single sample is the source of the 4 T cell receptor beta chains below, sequenced in a study of blood T cell repertoires in COVID-19. Produced via immunoSEQ multiplex PCR; TCRdb's table is partial and in-frame only. The table includes under 300,000 clones, around 86% detected once. The sequenced sample consisted of peripheral blood. These TCRs come from a woman aged 55-70 years with active or convalescent COVID-19.

The rearrangement uses TRBV7-9 and TRBJ1-6, with D hard to call. This CDR3 is built from 15 residues. Per germline, CDR1 SEHNR and CDR2 FQNEAQ (reference sequence). Trimming shortened V by 5 bases and J by 8 bases, and 16 bases separated the two germline ends. The CDR3 here is CASSRIFENDSPLHF. The CDR3 DNA reads TGTGCCAGCAGCCGTATTTTCGAGAACGATTCACCCCTCCACTTT.

This clone was seen a few times. This chain links TRBV2 with TRBJ2-1; the match to TRBD1 covers 10 bases. V shed 3 bases, J shed 3 bases, and the junction held 2 bases outside the gene matches. The CDR3 is 15 amino acids. The germline CDR1 and CDR2 sequences are SNHLY and FYNNEI. CDR3 sequence: CASSEGQGRYNEQFF. The CDR3 DNA reads as TGTGCCAGCAGTGAGGGACAGGGGCGCTACAATGAGCAGTTCTTC. Drawing the rest from reference TRBV2 and TRBJ2-1, the complete variable domain is EPEVTQTPSHQVTQMGQEVILRCVPISNHLYFYWYRQILGQKVEFLVSFYNNEISEKSEIFDDQFSVERPDGSNFTLKIRSTKLEDSAMYFCASSEGQGRYNEQFFGPGTRLTVL.

The gene calls are TRBV6-5 and TRBJ2-5; 12 bases agree with TRBD2. This CDR3 has 15 amino acids. Germline CDR1 and CDR2: MNHEY and SVGAGI. The junction had 15 bases not matched to a gene; V was cut back by 6 bases and J by 13 bases. CDR3 region: CASSSRGGLAGRRYF. For the CDR3, the DNA is TGTGCCAGCAGCTCAAGAGGGGGACTAGCGGGTCGCCGGTACTTC.

This clone was seen once. V usage is TRBV19 and J usage is TRBJ1-4; D gene unclear. The CDR3 loop spans 14 amino acids. Germline values: CDR1 LNHDA, CDR2 SQIVND (reference sequence). V was trimmed by 4 bases and J by 10 bases, leaving 16 bases between them. The CDR3 sequence is CASSTSPQSRKLFF. Here the CDR3 DNA reads TGTGCCAGTAGTACCTCCCCACAGTCGAGAAAACTGTTTTTT.